This T cell receptor (beta chain) derives from a study of T cell responses to AZD1222 COVID-19 vaccine. Note on this clone: Its antigen is unidentified.

The repertoire was sequenced with immunoSEQ multiplex PCR; TCRdb's copy has only in-frame clones and lacks some. Found here are 100,000 to 120,000 clones, roughly nine tenths of them singletons; the top ten hold 2.5% to 3.5%. Findings and caveats of the study: The peak T cell response came first, and repertoires were sampled only after it. Clonal diversity was possibly underestimated; the donors were predominantly white British and more often female. The study found Spike-specific TCR breadth and depth rose after two AZD1222 doses.

The CDR3 totals 13 residues. V was cut by 3 bases and J by 6 bases, with 8 bases left in between. The sample in question was peripheral blood, obtained on day 0 of AZD1222 vaccination. V gene TRBV12-3 or TRBV12-4 combines with J gene TRBJ1-4; D not certain. The source is an adult in good health. For the CDR3, the DNA is TGTGCCAGCAGTTTCGGTGGTTATGAAAAACTGTTTTTT. Translated: CASSFGGYEKLFF.